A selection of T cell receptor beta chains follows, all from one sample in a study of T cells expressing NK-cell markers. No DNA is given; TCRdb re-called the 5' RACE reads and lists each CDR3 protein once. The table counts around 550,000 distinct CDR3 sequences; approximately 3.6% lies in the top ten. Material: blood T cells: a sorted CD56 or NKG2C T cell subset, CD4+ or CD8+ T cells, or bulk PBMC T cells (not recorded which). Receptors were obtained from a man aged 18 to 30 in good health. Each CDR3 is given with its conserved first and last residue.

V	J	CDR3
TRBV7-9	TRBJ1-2	CASSLDRGLGYTF
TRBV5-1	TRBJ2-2	CASSWTGGVGGELFF
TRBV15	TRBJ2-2	CATSRDWKGAGTGELFF
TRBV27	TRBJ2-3	CASSLPDQTDTQYF
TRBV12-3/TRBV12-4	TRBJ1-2	CASSLGGTKINYGYTF
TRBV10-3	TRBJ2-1	CAISDPRTSGRVKNEQFF
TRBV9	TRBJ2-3	CASSEPRQGTDTQYF
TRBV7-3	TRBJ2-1	CASSLEGTSVSQFF
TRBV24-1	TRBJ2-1	CATSDFFGRELFF
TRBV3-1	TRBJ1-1	CASSHHGQPTEAFF
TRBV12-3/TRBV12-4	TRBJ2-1	CASSGWREGDEQFF
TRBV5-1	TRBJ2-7	CASSSGLGPKESEQYF
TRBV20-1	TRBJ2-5	CSATFRLAGLHQETQYF
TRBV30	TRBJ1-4	CAWTIFSGLGKLFF
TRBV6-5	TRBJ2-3	CASSYSAGARDTQYF
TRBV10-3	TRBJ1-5	CAISADSMVQPQHF
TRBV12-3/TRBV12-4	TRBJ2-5	CASKNGPGVGTQYF
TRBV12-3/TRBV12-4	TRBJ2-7	CASISPTDRGLEQYF
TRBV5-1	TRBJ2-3	CASSPGGRLTDTQYF